These 7 T cell receptor beta chains were sequenced from one sample in a study of control samples from healthy donors and cancer patients. The repertoire was sequenced with immunoSEQ multiplex PCR; TCRdb's copy has only in-frame clones and lacks some. This table holds about 160,000 clones, approximately 94% found once. Sequencing input: PBMCs. These receptors all stem from a man between 60 and 75 years old with colorectal cancer.

The chain uses TRBV3-1 (or the pseudogene TRBV3-2) and TRBJ1-1; D is unclear. This CDR3 is 14 amino acids long. The germline V gene has CDR1 LGHDT and CDR2 YNNKEL (reference sequence). V was cut by 0 bases and J by 3 bases, with 8 bases left in between. CDR3 nucleotides: TGTGCCAGCAGCCAAGAAGGGTTCGACACTGAAGCTTTCTTT. The encoded protein is CASSQEGFDTEAFF.

The chain couples TRBV5-8 to TRBJ1-6; perhaps TRBD1 as D (6 bases). With 3 bases removed from V and 2 bases from J, the gap between germline ends came to 12 bases. CDR1 and CDR2 (germline): SGHTS, YDEGEE. The CDR3 runs 16 residues. CDR3 residues: CASSSEGGTYNSPLHF. As DNA, the CDR3 is TGTGCCAGCAGCTCAGAGGGGGGCACCTATAATTCACCCCTCCACTTT.

The rearrangement links TRBV10-3 to TRBJ2-5; D remains unclear. The CDR3 is 14 residues long. CDR1 and CDR2 from the germline V gene are ENHRY and SYGVKD. The V gene lost 4 bases and the J gene lost 4 bases, with 13 bases spanning the gap. In DNA form, the CDR3 reads TGTGCCATCAGTGGCCCACAGAACGGAGAGACCCAGTACTTC. Its translation: CAISGPQNGETQYF.

J is TRBJ2-7 and V is TRBV10-2; 7 positions match TRBD1. The CDR3 spans 19 residues. V trimming: 0 bases; J trimming: 0 bases; junction bases outside the gene matches: 14. CDR1 is WSHSY, CDR2 SAAADI, per germline. CDR3 amino acids: CASSESGAKGARHSYEQYF. CDR3 nucleotides: TGCGCCAGCAGTGAGTCGGGGGCTAAGGGGGCGAGGCACTCCTACGAGCAGTACTTC.

This clone was detected only a few times. V usage is TRBV30 and J usage is TRBJ1-5; D may be TRBD1 (5 bases). Trimming took 2 bases from V and 16 from J, leaving 18 bases between them. The germline CDR1 and CDR2 sequences are GTSNPN and SVGIG (reference sequence). The CDR3 is 12 amino acids. Here the CDR3 reads CAWSPHGTGEHF. The CDR3 DNA reads as TGTGCCTGGAGTCCCCACGGGACGGGCGAACATTTT.

This chain's CDR3 is CASSFGVIETQYF. CDR3 sequence (DNA): TGTGCCAGCAGCTTCGGGGTAATAGAGACCCAGTACTTC. The J gene is TRBJ2-5, the V gene TRBV7-9, with D possibly TRBD2 on 5 matching bases. This CDR3 has 13 residues. The germline V gene has CDR1 SEHNR and CDR2 FQNEAQ (reference sequence). The V end lost 3 bases, the J end lost 4 bases, and 9 bases lay between the germline ends.

The gene calls are TRBV27 and TRBJ2-1, with D possibly called TRBD1 or TRBD2 (6 bases each). This CDR3 is 18 amino acids long. V was pared by 3 bases and J by 3 bases, with 21 bases between. The germline gives CDR1 MNHEY, CDR2 SMNVEV (reference sequence). CDR3 DNA sequence: TGTGCCAGCAGTTTGGGGGTCCCGGGGGCCTCTAACTACAATGAGCAGTTCTTC. Its translation: CASSLGVPGASNYNEQFF.